A single sample is the source of the 18 T cell receptor beta chains below, sequenced in a study of blood T cell repertoires in COVID-19. Produced via immunoSEQ multiplex PCR; TCRdb's table is partial and in-frame only. The data show some 100,000 clones, 88% seen once. Sequenced material: peripheral blood. The receptors come from a woman older than 75 with active COVID-19.

The chain has TRBV7-2 and TRBJ2-3; 10 nucleotides match TRBD2. The CDR3 runs 14 residues. The germline V gene has CDR1 SGHTA and CDR2 FQGNSA. The junction had 12 bases not matched to a gene; V was cut back by 5 bases and J by 13 bases. Here the CDR3 DNA reads TGTGCCAGCAGCCCGCGAGGAGCGGGAGGGCTAAAGTATTTT. This sequence encodes CASSPRGAGGLKYF.

The J gene is TRBJ2-5, the V gene TRBV7-2, with TRBD1 identical over 7 bases. The germline V gene has CDR1 SGHTA and CDR2 FQGNSA. The J segment lost 2 bases and the V segment lost 2 bases, leaving 5 bases of the junction unmatched. The length of the CDR3 is 15 residues. For the CDR3, the DNA is TGTGCCAGCAGCTTAATCCCGGGACAGCAAGAGACCCAGTACTTC. This sequence encodes CASSLIPGQQETQYF.

This sequence joins TRBV11-2 and TRBJ2-1, with no clear D. CDR1 and CDR2 (germline): SGHAT, FQNNGV. The ends were cut back, 0 bases at V and 13 bases at J, with 16 bases in the middle. This CDR3 comprises 14 residues. Written as DNA, the CDR3 is TGTGCCAGCAGCTTAGATGGTGGCAGGTTCGAACAGTTCTTC. Its translation is CASSLDGGRFEQFF.

The V gene is TRBV5-1, the J gene TRBJ2-2, with D tentatively TRBD1 (6 bases). In germline, CDR1 is SGHRS, CDR2 YFSETQ. The CDR3 has 14 residues. The V and J ends lost 5 bases and 0 bases respectively, with 8 bases between them. CDR3 sequence reads: CASRGQPNTGELFF. The DNA for the CDR3 is TGCGCCAGCAGGGGACAACCGAACACCGGGGAGCTGTTTTTT.

This clone was counted only a few times. The gene calls are TRBV4-3 and TRBJ1-1; tentatively, D is TRBD1 (6 bases). V lost 0 bases, J lost 5 bases, and 22 bases lay in between. This CDR3 region has 18 residues. Germline V lookup: CDR1 LGHNA, CDR2 YSLEER. The CDR3 sequence: CASSQDRGGIGDNTEAFF. CDR3 nucleotides: TGCGCCAGCAGCCAAGATAGGGGGGGGATTGGGGACAATACTGAAGCTTTCTTT.

This chain's CDR3 is CASSLRGAETDTQYF. CDR3 nucleotides: TGTGCCAGCAGCCTTCGGGGGGCTGAGACAGATACGCAGTATTTT. The chain is built from TRBV11-2 and TRBJ2-3, with D possibly being TRBD2 (7 bases). Deletions cut 5 bases from V and 3 bases from J, with 15 bases between. CDR3 length: 15 amino acids. The germline V gene encodes CDR1 SGHAT and CDR2 FQNNGV.

J is TRBJ2-7 and V is TRBV15; 7 nucleotides align to TRBD2. The germline V gene has CDR1 LNHNV and CDR2 YYDKDF (reference sequence). V was clipped by 0 bases and J by 1 base; unmatched bases: 6. The CDR3 consists of 16 residues. Written as DNA, the CDR3 is TGTGCCACCAGCAGAGATTGGGGAGGGTCTTCCTACGAGCAGTACTTC. Residues: CATSRDWGGSSYEQYF.

The chain carries TRBV9 and TRBJ2-7, with D tentatively TRBD2 (5 bases). The CDR3 has 13 residues. CDR1 is SGDLS, CDR2 YYNGEE, per germline. V was trimmed by 1 base and J by 10 bases, leaving 15 bases between them. The CDR3, as DNA: TGTGCCAGCAGCGTAAATTCTCCGGGATTACAGTACTTC. This gives the protein CASSVNSPGLQYF.

The chain combines TRBV2 with TRBJ1-1, with D unresolved. Germline loops: CDR1 SNHLY, CDR2 FYNNEI. V lost 5 bases and J lost 1, with 11 bases in between. The CDR3 spans 14 residues. CDR3 sequence: CASSSEGRNTEAFF. Written as DNA, the CDR3 is TGTGCCAGCAGTTCCGAGGGCCGGAACACTGAAGCTTTCTTT.

J is TRBJ2-4 and V is TRBV7-2, with D perhaps TRBD2 (5 bases). The CDR3 spans 16 residues. Looked up from germline, CDR1 is SGHTA and CDR2 is FQGNSA. Trimming took 0 bases from V and 0 from J, leaving 9 bases between them. The DNA of the CDR3 is TGTGCCAGCAGCTTAGCGATGGAGGTAGCCAAAAACATTCAGTACTTC. This gives the protein CASSLAMEVAKNIQYF.

This clone has more than one count but fewer than ten. This rearrangement joins TRBV18 to TRBJ2-1, with 8 nucleotides matching TRBD2. Looked up from germline, CDR1 is KGHSH and CDR2 is LQKENI. The CDR3 is 18 residues long. V gave up 0 bases and J gave up 5 bases; unmatched junction bases: 12. The CDR3 reads CASSPPSQVAGTNNEQFF. The CDR3 coding sequence is TGTGCCAGCTCACCACCATCTCAGGTAGCGGGAACAAACAATGAGCAGTTCTTC. Full variable domain (rest looked up from reference TRBV18 and TRBJ2-1): NAGVMQNPRHLVRRRGQEARLRCSPMKGHSHVYWYRQLPEEGLKFMVYLQKENIIDESGMPKERFSAEFPKEGPSILRIQQVVRGDSAAYFCASSPPSQVAGTNNEQFFGPGTRLTVL.

The V gene is TRBV7-2, the J gene TRBJ2-1; 8 nucleotides match TRBD2. Germline-derived CDR1 and CDR2 are SGHTA and FQGNSA. J gave up 1 base and V 7 bases, and 6 bases lay outside the gene matches. The CDR3 loop spans 15 amino acids. The DNA of the CDR3 is TGTGCCAGCATGTATAGCGGGAAGTCCTACAATGAGCAGTTCTTC. Amino acids: CASMYSGKSYNEQFF. Full variable domain (remainder filled in from reference TRBV7-2 and TRBJ2-1): GAGVSQSPSNKVTEKGKDVELRCDPISGHTALYWYRQSLGQGLEFLIYFQGNSAPDKSGLPSDRFSAERTGGSVSTLTIQRTQQEDSAVYLCASMYSGKSYNEQFFGPGTRLTVL.

This clone was picked up one time. The chain joins TRBV25-1 to TRBJ1-4; D possibly corresponds to TRBD1 (5 bases). CDR3 length: 15 amino acids. The V end was cut by 6 bases, the J end by 7 bases, with 18 bases between. CDR1 is MGHDK and CDR2 is SYGVNS in the germline V gene. The CDR3 bases are TGTGCCAGCAGCGTCGGCGTAGGGGTGGCTGAAAAACTGTTTTTT. It translates to CASSVGVGVAEKLFF. Full variable domain (outside the CDR3, taken from reference TRBV25-1 and TRBJ1-4): EADIYQTPRYLVIGTGKKITLECSQTMGHDKMYWYQQDPGMELHLIHYSYGVNSTEKGDLSSESTVSRIRTEHFPLTLESARPSHTSQYLCASSVGVGVAEKLFFGSGTQLSVL.

CDR3 DNA: TGCGCCAGCAGCGCCAGTACAGGGACTGAAGCTTTCTTT. Encoded protein: CASSASTGTEAFF. The rearrangement links TRBV5-1 to TRBJ1-1; tentatively, D is TRBD1 (6 bases). Trimming shortened V by 4 bases and J by 5 bases, and 12 bases separated the two germline ends. This CDR3 has 13 residues. Looked up from germline, CDR1 is SGHRS and CDR2 is YFSETQ.

The CDR3 sequence: CASSSIRDRAKPYEQYF. The CDR3 DNA reads as TGTGCCAGCAGCTCAATTCGGGACAGGGCTAAACCCTACGAGCAGTACTTC. The chain employs TRBV5-5 and TRBJ2-7; 9 nucleotides agree with TRBD1. In germline, CDR1 is SGHKS, CDR2 YYEKEE (reference sequence). CDR3 length: 17 amino acids. Losses at the gene ends were 3 bases for V and 2 bases for J; bases not matched to a gene: 12.

The rearrangement uses TRBV29-1 and TRBJ2-2; 7 bases are shared with TRBD1. CDR1 is SQVTM and CDR2 is ANQGSEA in the germline V gene. The length of the CDR3 is 13 residues. With V trimmed by 3 bases and J by 5 bases, 3 bases remained unmatched. The CDR3, as DNA: TGCAGCGTTGATAAACAGGGGACCGGGGAGCTGTTTTTT. Protein product: CSVDKQGTGELFF.

The chain uses TRBV6-5 and TRBJ2-3, with a possible D match to TRBD2 (6 bases). Germline V gene lookup returns CDR1 MNHEY and CDR2 SVGAGI. Trimming took off 7 bases at V and 4 bases at J, with 15 bases between the two ends. The CDR3 sequence is 14 residues long. The CDR3 region has the DNA TGTGCCAGCAATAGTGGAGGGGTACCAGATACGCAGTATTTT. Amino acid sequence: CASNSGGVPDTQYF.

The V call is TRBV6-5, the J call TRBJ1-1, with a tentative D call TRBD1 (5 bases). In germline, CDR1 is MNHEY, CDR2 SVGAGI. V shed 6 bases and J shed 3 bases, with 17 bases lying between them. There are 15 residues in the CDR3. For the CDR3, the DNA is TGTGCCAGCAGAAACGACAGACATGAATACACTGAAGCTTTCTTT. Its translation is CASRNDRHEYTEAFF.